This TCR beta chain was observed in a study of CD8+ T cells in alopecia areata. As the sequencing template, cDNA was produced by extracting RNA and reverse transcribing it. Here immunoSEQ multiplex PCR was the method, and the copy in TCRdb shows in-frame clones only, minus some. The data hold roughly 60,000 clones, with around 44% observed a single time. The CDR3 extends over 14 amino acids. V shed 5 bases and J 2 bases; nucleotides not matched to a gene: 5. CDR1 and CDR2 from the germline V gene are LNHNV and YYDKDF (reference sequence). Peripheral blood and lesional scalp punch biopsies came from alopecia areata patients.

The sequencing input was NKG2D-low CD8+ T cells sorted from blood. This receptor was taken from a human donor with alopecia areata. The genes are TRBV15 and TRBJ2-7; 8 bases are a match to TRBD1. CDR3 protein: CATSADRGAYEQYF. In DNA, the CDR3 is TGTGCCACCAGCGCAGACAGGGGAGCCTACGAGCAGTACTTC.